This TCR beta chain was captured by sequencing in a study of T-cell memory formation after mild COVID-19. 5'RACE with constant-segment primers yielded barcoded, UMI-tagged TCR alpha and TCR beta cDNA libraries. TCRdb reprocessed the 5' RACE reads via MiXCR and lists one record per CDR3 protein. In the table there are roughly 600,000 distinct CDR3 sequences, roughly 17% of which are singletons. This CDR3 is built from 17 residues. Unmatched junction bases numbered 10, after V lost 1 base and J lost 5 bases. Germline CDR1 and CDR2: SEHNR and FQNEAQ (reference sequence). The table lists this clonotype with a few counts.

This sequence originates from an adult woman who had mild COVID-19 (a few samples of this study predate the infection). Cell type and time point are not known. Sequenced sample: PBMCs or a T cell subset sorted from them (not recorded which). V is TRBV7-9 and J is TRBJ2-2; 7 bases match TRBD2. The CDR3 DNA follows: TGTGCCAGCAGCTTAGGGCTAGCGGTTTTTCGGACCGGGGAGCTGTTTTTT. This translates into CASSLGLAVFRTGELFF.